This entry describes one T cell receptor (beta chain). Treatment meaning: about 20 received Ad26.COV2.S at low or high dose, single or two shots; roughly five received placebo; per-sample allocation not given. On day 63 after the first injection, vaccine and placebo recipients gave samples. Spike of the Wuhan-strain SARS-CoV-2 was expressed by an Ad26 vector, which formed the vaccine. The data were obtained in a study of Ad26.COV2.S vaccination and SARS-CoV-2 variants. Study summary: It was the COV1001 Ad26.COV2.S trial arm that included the donor. Ad26.COV2.S, an intramuscular injection, was given once or twice 56 days apart.

TCRdb keeps only in-frame clones here, not all; method: immunoSEQ multiplex PCR. The sample consists of about 350,000 clones, about 85% of them appearing once. The CDR3 has 11 amino acids. The germline V and J ends were trimmed by 1 base and 7 bases, with 5 bases remaining between them. Per germline, CDR1 SGHDN and CDR2 FVKESK. The sample here was peripheral blood, taken in a trial of Ad26.COV2.S vaccine versus placebo. The receptor's source is a person between 18 and 65 years old who received the Ad26.COV2.S COVID-19 vaccine or a placebo. V and J are TRBV14 and TRBJ2-7, with D unresolved. The CDR3 nucleotides are TGTGCCAGCAGCCAAGTCCTGGAGCAGTACTTC. Translated: CASSQVLEQYF. Based on the CDR3 plus reference TRBV14 and TRBJ2-7, the full variable domain is EAGVTQFPSHSVIEKGQTVTLRCDPISGHDNLYWYRRVMGKEIKFLLHFVKESKQDESGMPNNRFLAERTGGTYSTLKVQPAELEDSGVYFCASSQVLEQYFGPGTRLTVT.